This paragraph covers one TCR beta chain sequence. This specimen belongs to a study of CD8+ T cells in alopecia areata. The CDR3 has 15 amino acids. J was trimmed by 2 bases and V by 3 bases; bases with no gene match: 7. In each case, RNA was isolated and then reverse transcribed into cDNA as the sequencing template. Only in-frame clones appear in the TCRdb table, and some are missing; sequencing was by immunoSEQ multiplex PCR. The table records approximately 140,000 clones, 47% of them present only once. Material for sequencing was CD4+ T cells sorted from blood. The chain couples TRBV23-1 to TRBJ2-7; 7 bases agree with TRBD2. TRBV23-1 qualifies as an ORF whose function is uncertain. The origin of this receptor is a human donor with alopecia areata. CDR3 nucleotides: TGCGCCAGCAGTCACGGCGGGAGTAGGACCTACGAGCAGTACTTC. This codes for CASSHGGSRTYEQYF.